Listed below are T cell receptor beta chains from one sample, sequenced in a study of CD8+CD57+ T cells in acquired aplastic anemia. TCRdb reprocessed the reads via MiXCR and lists one record per CDR3 protein. The sample yields approximately 300,000 distinct CDR3 sequences, roughly 61% seen once. Sequences were obtained from sorted CD4+, CD8+, or CD8+CD57+ T cells (not recorded which) from PBMCs. Receptors originate from a human donor with aplastic anemia. The CDR3 runs from the conserved cysteine through the conserved F or W. Fields, in order: clone size, J gene, D gene, V gene, CDR3 DNA, CDR3 protein. A D gene is named only where the DNA matches it firmly. Clone size is shown for a subset of rows, as once, few, many or a class of expanded clone.

NA	TRBJ2-3	NA	TRBV24-1	TGTGCCACCAGTGATTCGGTTGGGGGAGCACACACAGATACGCAGTATTTT	CATSDSVGGAHTDTQYF
many	TRBJ1-2	NA	TRBV20-1	TGCAGTGTGGGGCGTCCCTCCTATGGCTACACCTTC	CSVGRPSYGYTF
once	TRBJ1-1	NA	TRBV20-1	TGCAGTGCTAGCGGCAGGAACACTGAAGCTTTCTTT	CSASGRNTEAFF
NA	TRBJ2-7	TRBD1	TRBV7-9	TGTGCCAGCAGCTCGATAGGACAGGGAATCTACGAGCAGTACTTC	CASSSIGQGIYEQYF
few	TRBJ2-1	TRBD1	TRBV7-8	TGTGCCAGCAGCTTAGATCAGGGGGCTTCCTTATGGAATGAGCAGTTCTTC	CASSLDQGASLWNEQFF
many	TRBJ1-5	NA	TRBV10-3	TGTGCCATCAGTGAGTCGCGTGGTCGCGAGGGTGGTCAGCCCCAGCATTTT	CAISESRGREGGQPQHF
few	TRBJ2-1	NA	TRBV29-1	TGCAGCGTTGCCGCAAACAATGAGCAGTTCTTC	CSVAANNEQFF
NA	TRBJ2-1	TRBD2	TRBV9	TGTGCCAGCAGCGTATCCCGGGGGGATGAGCAGTTCTTC	CASSVSRGDEQFF
NA	TRBJ1-2	TRBD1	TRBV7-3	TGTGCCAGCTCACTCAAGGACAGGGTTGGCTACACCTTC	CASSLKDRVGYTF
NA	TRBJ2-1	NA	TRBV7-9	TGTGCCAGCAGCTTATCAGGGTTCAGCGATGAGCAGTTCTTC	CASSLSGFSDEQFF
few	TRBJ1-2	NA	TRBV15	TGTGCCACCAGCCGGACTCAAACGAATGGCTACACCTTC	CATSRTQTNGYTF
NA	TRBJ2-5	TRBD1	TRBV7-6	TGTGCCAGCAGCCAGGGACAGGGAGAGACCCAGTACTTC	CASSQGQGETQYF
NA	TRBJ1-4	NA	TRBV20-1	TGCAGTGCCATCGGAACTAGCGGGGGGTACAATGAAAAACTGTTTTTT	CSAIGTSGGYNEKLFF
NA	TRBJ1-1	NA	TRBV19	TGTGCCAGTAAGAAGGTCATCGGGGTGAACACTGAAGCTTTCTTT	CASKKVIGVNTEAFF
NA	TRBJ2-6	NA	TRBV7-6	TGTGCCAGCAGCCATCGACAGGCGAGAAGTTCTGGGGCCAACGTCCTGACTTTC	CASSHRQARSSGANVLTF
NA	TRBJ2-5	NA	TRBV12-3/TRBV12-4	TGTGCCAGCATCAAGACCGGGAAAGAGACCCAGTACTTC	CASIKTGKETQYF
many	TRBJ1-4	NA	TRBV25-1	TGTGCCAGCAGTGAAATCCCAGGACAGCTGTTTTTT	CASSEIPGQLFF
NA	TRBJ1-4	NA	TRBV20-1	TGCAGGATGAGGGAAAAACTGTTTTTT	CRMREKLFF
few	TRBJ2-5	TRBD2	TRBV7-2	TGTGCCAGCAGCCCTACTCCTAGCGGGGGTAAAGAGACCCAGTACTTC	CASSPTPSGGKETQYF
NA	TRBJ2-3	TRBD2	TRBV10-3	TGTGCCATCAGTGAAAATGGGGGGGGGACAGATACGCAGTATTTT	CAISENGGGTDTQYF
once	TRBJ1-5	TRBD1	TRBV6-6	TGTGCCAGCAATGATAACAGGGGCGATAATCAGCCCCAGCATTTT	CASNDNRGDNQPQHF
NA	TRBJ1-6	NA	TRBV6-5	TGTGCCAGCTTAGCCAGTGCCTATAATTCACCCCTCCACTTT	CASLASAYNSPLHF
NA	TRBJ2-7	NA	TRBV7-2	TGTGCCAGCAGCCCGGGACGGCAAGTCTACGAGCAGTACTTC	CASSPGRQVYEQYF
NA	TRBJ2-5	NA	TRBV7-9	TGTGCCAGCAGCTTAACAGAGTACCAAGAGACCCAGTGCTTC	CASSLTEYQETQCF
once	TRBJ1-2	NA	TRBV5-6	TGTGCCAGCACGGTCTATTCCTCTATATATGGCTACACCTTC	CASTVYSSIYGYTF
many	TRBJ2-7	TRBD1	TRBV6-5	TGTGCCAGCAGGCGACAGGGGGTGAAAGGCGAGCAGTACTTC	CASRRQGVKGEQYF
few	TRBJ1-5	TRBD1	TRBV19	TGTGCCAGTGTAGACAGGGTCAATCAGCCCCAGCATTTT	CASVDRVNQPQHF
many	TRBJ2-1	TRBD2	TRBV29-1	TGCAGCGTGACGGGGGGGCGGGATGAGCAGTTCTTC	CSVTGGRDEQFF
NA	TRBJ1-1	NA	TRBV12-3/TRBV12-4	TGTGCCAGCAGTCAGGCACCCGGAGCTTTCTTT	CASSQAPGAFF
NA	TRBJ1-1	NA	TRBV18	TGTGCCAGCTCACCAAATAGGGCTGACACTGAAGCTTTCTTT	CASSPNRADTEAFF
few	TRBJ2-7	NA	TRBV2	TGTGCCAGCAGTGAAGTTCGGCGGGACGACGAGCAGTACTTC	CASSEVRRDDEQYF
once	TRBJ1-1	NA	TRBV7-8	TGTGCCAGCAGCTTAGGCCGTAGACAGGAGGAAGCTTTCTTT	CASSLGRRQEEAFF
many	TRBJ2-6	NA	TRBV7-9	TGTGCCAGCAGCTGGGACCTCACCTCTGGGGCCAACGTCCTGACTTTC	CASSWDLTSGANVLTF
NA	TRBJ2-1	TRBD2	TRBV5-1	TGCGCCAGCAGCTCTGGGAGCGGGAGTGGGAATAATGAGCAGTTCTTC	CASSSGSGSGNNEQFF
NA	TRBJ2-1	NA	TRBV2	TGTGCCAGCATGCTCGGGAGTGAGCAGTTCTTC	CASMLGSEQFF
NA	TRBJ2-1	TRBD2	TRBV7-3	TGTGCCAGCGGCTTAATGGGACTAGCGGGGGGATGGGATGAGCAGTTCTTC	CASGLMGLAGGWDEQFF
NA	TRBJ2-1	TRBD2	TRBV19	TGTGCCAGTAGTCCTCGGATCTCTAGCGGGGGCCCTTACAATGAGCAGTTCTTC	CASSPRISSGGPYNEQFF
NA	TRBJ1-1	TRBD1	TRBV5-1	TGCGCCAGCAGCTTGGTGACAGGGGGCGTAGATCCTGAAGCTTTCTTT	CASSLVTGGVDPEAFF
NA	TRBJ2-1	NA	TRBV6-6	TGTGCCAGCAGATTGACGACATTGGGGCGGCCGTTCTTC	CASRLTTLGRPFF
NA	TRBJ1-2	TRBD1	TRBV19	TGTGCCAGTAGTCCGACAGGGGGCAAGGGCTACACCTTC	CASSPTGGKGYTF
NA	TRBJ1-2	NA	TRBV24-1	TGTGCCACCAGTGATCGCAACTATGGCTACACCTTC	CATSDRNYGYTF
NA	TRBJ1-1	TRBD1	TRBV24-1	TGTGCCACCAGTGCGTATTCCGGGACAGGGTCTTCTGAAGCTTTCTTT	CATSAYSGTGSSEAFF
NA	TRBJ1-2	TRBD1	TRBV24-1	TGTGCCAGCAGGCTACAGGGGGCGAGCTATGGCTACACCTTC	CASRLQGASYGYTF